These T cell receptor beta chains were read from a single sample in a study of graft-versus-host responses after intestinal transplantation. The table came from immunoSEQ multiplex PCR; TCRdb's copy has only in-frame clones and leaves some out. This sample yields around 21,000 clones, of which 55% to 70% are seen a single time; just over 1% belongs to the top ten. The sequencing used alloreactive CD4+ T cells from a mixed lymphocyte reaction culture, collected before intestinal transplant. The receptors stem from a human patient who received an intestinal transplant. The CDR3 runs from the conserved cysteine through the conserved F or W. A D gene is named only where the DNA matches it firmly. Only part of the rows carry a size: once, few, many, or a class if the clone is expanded.

clone_size: .; j_call: TRBJ1-5; d_call: .; v_call: TRBV6-1; cdr3_nt: TGTGCCAGCAGTGAAGGAGGGAATCAGCCCCAGCATTTT; cdr3_aa: CASSEGGNQPQHF
clone_size: .; j_call: TRBJ2-3; d_call: TRBD2; v_call: TRBV7-3; cdr3_nt: TGTGCCAGCAGCTTTCTAGCGGGGGTCGGGACGCAGTATTTT; cdr3_aa: CASSFLAGVGTQYF
clone_size: .; j_call: TRBJ2-2; d_call: TRBD1; v_call: TRBV5-1; cdr3_nt: TGCGCCAGCAGCTCACAGGGGGTAAGGAACACCGGGGAGCTGTTTTTT; cdr3_aa: CASSSQGVRNTGELFF
clone_size: few; j_call: TRBJ1-2; d_call: .; v_call: TRBV20-1; cdr3_nt: TGCAGTGCGAACAGGGATATAGGCTACACCTTC; cdr3_aa: CSANRDIGYTF
clone_size: .; j_call: TRBJ1-1; d_call: .; v_call: TRBV6-1; cdr3_nt: TGTGCCAGCACTCTAGGGCAGGGGTGGGGCACTGAAGCTTTCTTT; cdr3_aa: CASTLGQGWGTEAFF
clone_size: .; j_call: TRBJ1-1; d_call: .; v_call: TRBV6-4; cdr3_nt: TGTGCCAGCAGTGATTCTACCGGGAAACAGATCCCGGACACTGAAGCTTTCTTT; cdr3_aa: CASSDSTGKQIPDTEAFF
clone_size: .; j_call: TRBJ1-3; d_call: .; v_call: TRBV7-2; cdr3_nt: TGTGCCAGCAGCCCCGCGGGAAACACCATATATTTT; cdr3_aa: CASSPAGNTIYF
clone_size: .; j_call: TRBJ2-2; d_call: TRBD1; v_call: TRBV28; cdr3_nt: TGTGCCAGCAGTTTATACCCTCCCGGGACAGGGATCACCGGGGAGCTGTTTTTT; cdr3_aa: CASSLYPPGTGITGELFF
clone_size: .; j_call: TRBJ2-1; d_call: TRBD2; v_call: TRBV2; cdr3_nt: TGTGCCAGCAGTGGGTCCCTGACAGGGACCGGCGGGAGGGCAAGGAATGAGCAGTTCTTC; cdr3_aa: CASSGSLTGTGGRARNEQFF
clone_size: .; j_call: TRBJ2-7; d_call: .; v_call: TRBV2; cdr3_nt: TGTGCCAGCAGTGCACGGGGACTCTCCTACGAGCAGTACTTC; cdr3_aa: CASSARGLSYEQYF
clone_size: .; j_call: TRBJ1-1; d_call: .; v_call: TRBV6-5; cdr3_nt: TGTGCCAGCAGTTTTGGACAGATGAACACTGAAGCTTTCTTT; cdr3_aa: CASSFGQMNTEAFF
clone_size: .; j_call: TRBJ1-1; d_call: TRBD1; v_call: TRBV28; cdr3_nt: TGTGCCAGCAGTTTCCGGACAGGGGCTTTTTACACTGAAGCTTTCTTT; cdr3_aa: CASSFRTGAFYTEAFF
clone_size: .; j_call: TRBJ2-5; d_call: .; v_call: TRBV28; cdr3_nt: TGTGCCAGCAGTTTACTTGCTCCTAAAGAGACCCAGTACTTC; cdr3_aa: CASSLLAPKETQYF
clone_size: .; j_call: TRBJ1-6; d_call: TRBD1; v_call: TRBV30; cdr3_nt: TGTGCCTGGAAGGCAGGGGGCGCGAGGAATAATTCACCCCTCCACTTT; cdr3_aa: CAWKAGGARNNSPLHF
clone_size: few; j_call: TRBJ2-5; d_call: TRBD2; v_call: TRBV28; cdr3_nt: TGTGCCAGCAGTTTTAGGTCGCGGGGGAGAGAGACCCAGTACTTC; cdr3_aa: CASSFRSRGRETQYF
clone_size: .; j_call: TRBJ1-2; d_call: .; v_call: TRBV5-4; cdr3_nt: TGTGCCAGCAGTTTACAGGGAAGGAGAGTCTATGGCTACACCTTC; cdr3_aa: CASSLQGRRVYGYTF
clone_size: .; j_call: TRBJ2-7; d_call: TRBD2; v_call: TRBV28; cdr3_nt: TGTGCCAGCAGTTTCGGATTGGGAGCGGGGGGGCAGTACTTC; cdr3_aa: CASSFGLGAGGQYF
clone_size: .; j_call: TRBJ2-4; d_call: TRBD2; v_call: TRBV5-5; cdr3_nt: TGTGCCAGCAGCTTGGAGATAGCGGGGGTATACATTCAGTACTTC; cdr3_aa: CASSLEIAGVYIQYF
clone_size: .; j_call: TRBJ1-3; d_call: .; v_call: TRBV11-3; cdr3_nt: TGTGCCAGCAGCCTGTCGGGGGTTGCCGGAAACACCATATATTTT; cdr3_aa: CASSLSGVAGNTIYF